These 32 T cell receptor beta chains came from one sample sequenced in a study of CD8 T cells in ankylosing spondylitis. The study's findings and limits: A TCR beta motif of fewer than ten highly homologous variants seemed to mark ankylosing spondylitis blood.

TCRdb reanalysed the 5' RACE reads using MiXCR and keeps one entry per CDR3 protein. The sample carries 700,000 to 1,000,000 distinct CDR3 sequences, around 11% recorded once. The antigens of these receptors remain unknown. Source material: blood, either unsorted or a sorted T cell fraction (not recorded which). These receptors originate from a male donor with ankylosing spondylitis.

The rearrangement links TRBV15 to TRBJ2-3; 10 positions agree with TRBD2. CDR3 size: 19 residues. Unmatched junction bases numbered 11, after V lost 0 bases and J lost 2 bases. Germline V gene sequence: CDR1 LNHNV, CDR2 YYDKDF (reference sequence). CDR3 nucleotides: TGTGCCACCAGCAGAGATATGAGCGGGAGGGGGTTAGACACAGATACGCAGTATTTT. Translating it yields CATSRDMSGRGLDTDTQYF.

This clonotype was picked up many times. DNA of the CDR3: TGTGCCAGCAATTTGAGGGGGTGGTACACTGAAGCTTTCTTT. Translation: CASNLRGWYTEAFF. V is TRBV12-3 or TRBV12-4 and J is TRBJ1-1; weak D call: TRBD1 (6 bases). V was cut by 7 bases and J by 3 bases, with 15 bases left in between. CDR3 length equals 14 residues.

The chain carries TRBV10-3 and TRBJ2-7, with D perhaps TRBD1 or TRBD2 (5 bases each). The CDR3 has 13 amino acids. Trimming cost V 5 bases and J 6 bases, with 14 bases left between them. Germline-derived CDR1 and CDR2 are ENHRY and SYGVKD. CDR3 DNA: TGTGCCATCAGTCCGGGGCCGGCGGGCGAGCAGTACTTC. Translated, it gives CAISPGPAGEQYF.

The chain links TRBV28 to TRBJ1-1; unclear D gene. CDR1 is MDHEN and CDR2 is SYDVKM in the germline V gene. The CDR3 has 12 amino acids. Trimming pared 1 base from V and 12 bases from J, leaving 12 bases between. CDR3 sequence (DNA): TGTGCCAGCAGTTTATATTCGGTGGCAACTTTCTTT. Translation: CASSLYSVATFF.

The rearrangement uses TRBV18 and TRBJ1-1, with D unclear. The CDR3 sequence is 15 residues long. Trimming pared 0 bases from V and 3 bases from J, leaving 11 bases between. The germline V gene encodes CDR1 KGHSH and CDR2 LQKENI. CDR3 nucleotides: TGTGCCAGCTCACCACCGGCCCGTCAGGACACTGAAGCTTTCTTT. This codes for CASSPPARQDTEAFF.

The sample holds a few counts of this clonotype. V is TRBV29-1 and J is TRBJ1-3; D remains unclear. V dropped 5 bases and J dropped 0 bases, with 5 bases sitting between them. CDR1 and CDR2 from the germline V gene are SQVTM and ANQGSEA. The CDR3 contains 12 residues. The CDR3 spells CSVRDSGNTIYF. As DNA, the CDR3 is TGCAGCGTTAGGGACTCTGGAAACACCATATATTTT.

This clonotype was detected a few times. The chain uses TRBV6-1 and TRBJ1-6; D is unresolved. V was shortened by 3 bases and J by 7 bases, with 7 bases between the two germline ends. The CDR3 is 13 amino acids. CDR1 MNHNS and CDR2 SASEGT come from the germline V gene. CDR3 sequence: CASSEQPNSPLHF. The DNA of the CDR3 is TGTGCCAGCAGTGAGCAGCCCAATTCACCCCTCCACTTT.

This clonotype was seen a few times. The CDR3: CSGMGFTDTQYF. CDR3 coding DNA: TGCAGCGGGATGGGTTTCACAGATACGCAGTATTTT. The rearrangement links TRBV29-1 to TRBJ2-3; D is unresolved. The CDR3 is 12 amino acids. Trimming took off 7 bases at V and 2 bases at J, with 10 bases between the two ends. From germline, CDR1 is SQVTM and CDR2 ANQGSEA.

This clonotype has a handful of counts. This chain connects TRBV20-1 to TRBJ2-4; 7 bases are shared with TRBD1. CDR1 and CDR2 from the germline V gene are DFQATT and SNEGSKA (reference sequence). CDR3 size: 13 residues. J gave up 1 base and V 6 bases, and 3 bases lay outside the gene matches. Written as DNA, the CDR3 is TGCAGTGCCCTACAGGGGGCCAAAAACATTCAGTACTTC. Residues: CSALQGAKNIQYF.

This chain connects TRBV7-2 to TRBJ1-2; no definite D call. The length of the CDR3 is 13 residues. Germline-derived CDR1 and CDR2 are SGHTA and FQGNSA. The V end was cut by 3 bases, the J end by 8 bases, with 13 bases between. DNA for the CDR3: TGTGCCAGCAGCTTCCGAACGCAAAGGGGCTACACCTTC. Its translation: CASSFRTQRGYTF. Drawing the rest from reference TRBV7-2 and TRBJ1-2, the complete variable domain is GAGVSQSPSNKVTEKGKDVELRCDPISGHTALYWYRQSLGQGLEFLIYFQGNSAPDKSGLPSDRFSAERTGGSVSTLTIQRTQQEDSAVYLCASSFRTQRGYTFGSGTRLTVV.

At least ten counts were recorded for this clonotype. This chain connects TRBV15 to TRBJ1-5; D call uncertain. The CDR3 is 13 amino acids. The germline V gene encodes CDR1 LNHNV and CDR2 YYDKDF (reference sequence). The V end lost 5 bases, the J end lost 5 bases, and 10 bases lay between the germline ends. CDR3 sequence (DNA): TGTGCCACCAGCCGACACTGGGATCAGCCCCAGCATTTT. Translated: CATSRHWDQPQHF.

This clonotype showed up just a few times. This rearrangement joins TRBV6-2 or TRBV6-3 to TRBJ2-2, with D uncertain. This CDR3 region has 15 residues. Germline V gene data show CDR1 as MNHEY and CDR2 as SVGEGT. Trimming left V 6 bases short and J 4 bases short, with 15 bases between. The CDR3 nucleotides are TGTGCCAGCAGCACGGGTCTCGGTATCACCGGGGAGCTGTTTTTT. This codes for CASSTGLGITGELFF.

The J gene is TRBJ2-1, the V gene TRBV5-5; 10 bases are shared with TRBD2. The V gene end was trimmed by 5 bases and the J gene end by 3 bases; junction bases not matched to a gene: 5. The germline CDR1 and CDR2 sequences are SGHKS and YYEKEE (reference sequence). This CDR3 spans 15 amino acids. CDR3 nucleotides: TGTGCCAGCAGTCTAGCGGGGGCCGGCTACAATGAGCAGTTCTTC. Protein sequence: CASSLAGAGYNEQFF.

This clonotype was recorded a few times. The chain has TRBV10-3 and TRBJ2-7; D possibly corresponds to TRBD1 (6 bases). The CDR3 sequence is 17 residues long. The V and J ends lost 0 bases and 1 base respectively, with 16 bases between them. CDR1 and CDR2 from the germline V gene are ENHRY and SYGVKD. CDR3 amino acids: CAISESSTGLPSYEQYF. In DNA form, the CDR3 reads TGTGCCATCAGTGAGTCCTCGACAGGACTTCCTTCCTACGAGCAGTACTTC.

This clonotype was detected a few times. V gene TRBV7-2 combines with J gene TRBJ2-1; D ambiguous. Deletions cut 10 bases from V and 5 bases from J, with 18 bases between. The CDR3 has 14 amino acids. Germline V gives CDR1 SGHTA, CDR2 FQGNSA. CDR3 sequence: CATSLLLVNNEQFF. DNA of the CDR3: TGTGCCACCTCACTCCTTCTAGTAAACAATGAGCAGTTCTTC.

This clonotype was counted many times. One end of the junction does not line up with germline, which may come from a read error. The chain recombines TRBV7-2 with TRBJ2-2, with D hard to call. The germline gives CDR1 SGHTA, CDR2 FQGNSA. This CDR3 is built from 13 residues. In DNA, the CDR3 is TGCGCCAGCAGCTTGGATCGAACCGGGGAGCTGTTTTTT. It yields the protein CASSLDRTGELFF. Full variable domain (missing parts from reference TRBV7-2 and TRBJ2-2): GAGVSQSPSNKVTEKGKDVELRCDPISGHTALYWYRQSLGQGLEFLIYFQGNSAPDKSGLPSDRFSAERTGGSVSTLTIQRTQQEDSAVYLCASSLDRTGELFFGEGSRLTVL.

This clonotype occurred many times. This rearrangement joins TRBV7-2 to TRBJ1-2; no reliable D call. The CDR3 is 17 amino acids. Trimming pared 1 base from V and 0 bases from J, leaving 15 bases between. Germline values: CDR1 SGHTA, CDR2 FQGNSA. The CDR3 here is CASSLVPSSQPNYGYTF. The CDR3 DNA sequence: TGTGCCAGCAGCTTAGTCCCCTCTAGTCAGCCTAACTATGGCTACACCTTC.

This clonotype has just one count. This sequence joins TRBV6-1 and TRBJ1-5; the D is unclear. There are 14 residues in the CDR3. Germline V CDR1 and CDR2: MNHNS, SASEGT. With 6 bases removed from V and 6 bases from J, the gap between germline ends came to 15 bases. Here the CDR3 DNA reads TGTGCCAGCAGATTGGGAGGGCAAGGTCAGCCCCAGCATTTT. Translation gives CASRLGGQGQPQHF.

In its sample, this clonotype was seen a few times. The rearrangement links TRBV7-6 to TRBJ1-1; TRBD1 might be the D (5 bases). The CDR3 covers 15 residues. Germline V gene data show CDR1 as SGHVS and CDR2 as FNYEAQ. The V and J ends lost 4 bases and 1 base respectively, with 13 bases between them. CDR3: CASSSTGRPNTEAFF. The DNA for the CDR3 is TGTGCCAGCAGCTCCACGGGACGCCCGAACACTGAAGCTTTCTTT.

This clonotype was counted ten times or more. CDR3 residues: CSVAAVNSGNTIYF. In DNA form, the CDR3 reads TGCAGCGTAGCGGCGGTCAACTCTGGAAACACCATATATTTT. The chain is built from TRBV29-1 and TRBJ1-3, with D uncertain. Germline loops: CDR1 SQVTM, CDR2 ANQGSEA. The CDR3 totals 14 residues. Trimming stripped 6 bases from V and 0 bases from J, with 12 bases between.

J is TRBJ2-1 and V is TRBV11-2; D unresolved. This CDR3 has 14 residues. CDR1 is SGHAT, CDR2 FQNNGV, per germline. Trimming shortened V by 0 bases and J by 4 bases, and 7 bases separated the two germline ends. CDR3 residues: CASSLDLGYNEQFF. CDR3 coding DNA: TGTGCCAGCAGCTTAGATCTCGGTTACAATGAGCAGTTCTTC.

This clonotype came up a few times. The chain joins TRBV4-3 to TRBJ2-3; a possible D gene is TRBD1 (6 bases). The germline V and J ends were trimmed by 4 bases and 2 bases, with 13 bases remaining between them. Germline CDR1 and CDR2: LGHNA and YSLEER. The CDR3 has 15 amino acids. CDR3 in amino acids: CASSRRDTNTDTQYF. The CDR3 DNA reads TGCGCCAGCAGCCGCCGGGACACCAACACAGATACGCAGTATTTT.

The rearrangement links TRBV20-1 to TRBJ1-2; TRBD1 might be the D (6 bases). Germline CDR1 and CDR2: DFQATT and SNEGSKA (reference sequence). This CDR3 has 16 residues. V shed 3 bases and J shed 5 bases, with 22 bases lying between them. CDR3 sequence reads: CSARTRKGQPRYGYTF. The CDR3 DNA follows: TGCAGTGCTAGGACTCGCAAAGGACAGCCCCGATATGGCTACACCTTC.

V is TRBV7-9 and J is TRBJ2-7; D might be TRBD1 (6 bases). Looked up from germline, CDR1 is SEHNR and CDR2 is FQNEAQ (reference sequence). The CDR3 is made up of 14 amino acids. The ends were cut back, 3 bases at V and 2 bases at J, with 11 bases in the middle. The DNA of the CDR3 is TGTGCCAGCAGCTTGGGACATCGGGCCTACGAGCAGTACTTC. Its translation is CASSLGHRAYEQYF. The full variable domain, its missing parts supplied by reference TRBV7-9 and TRBJ2-7, is DTGVSQNPRHKITKRGQNVTFRCDPISEHNRLYWYRQTLGQGPEFLTYFQNEAQLEKSRLLSDRFSAERPKGSFSTLEIQRTEQGDSAMYLCASSLGHRAYEQYFGPGTRLTVT.

This clonotype was recorded a few times. This chain joins TRBV4-2 and TRBJ2-3, with D possibly matching TRBD2 (5 bases). From germline, CDR1 is LGHNA and CDR2 YNFKEQ. The CDR3 is made up of 15 amino acids. V lost 1 base, J lost 6 bases, and 14 bases lay in between. Here the CDR3 reads CASSQGSRELDTQYF. CDR3 DNA: TGTGCCAGCAGCCAAGGGAGTAGGGAGTTGGATACGCAGTATTTT.

This sequence joins TRBV5-1 and TRBJ2-2, with a possible D match to TRBD1 (5 bases). The CDR3 has 13 residues. Trimming took 4 bases from V and 3 from J, leaving 7 bases between them. The V gene's germline CDR1 is SGHRS and CDR2 YFSETQ. The CDR3 coding sequence is TGCGCCAGCAGCATAGGGGACACCGGGGAGCTGTTTTTT. Its protein is CASSIGDTGELFF. The full variable domain, with the rest looked up from reference TRBV5-1 and TRBJ2-2, is KAGVTQTPRYLIKTRGQQVTLSCSPISGHRSVSWYQQTPGQGLQFLFEYFSETQRNKGNFPGRFSGRQFSNSRSEMNVSTLELGDSALYLCASSIGDTGELFFGEGSRLTVL.

This clonotype has more than one count but fewer than ten. V and J are TRBV20-1 and TRBJ1-6, with 9 nucleotides matching TRBD1. V gave up 6 bases and J gave up 6 bases; unmatched junction bases: 3. Germline lookup yields CDR1 DFQATT and CDR2 SNEGSKA (reference sequence). The CDR3 has 13 amino acids. The CDR3 sequence: CSAGTGFNSPLHF. CDR3 bases: TGCAGTGCAGGGACAGGGTTTAATTCACCCCTCCACTTT.

The J gene is TRBJ2-1, the V gene TRBV15, with a weak D call TRBD2 (5 bases). This CDR3 spans 18 amino acids. The V gene lost 8 bases and the J gene lost 9 bases, with 32 bases spanning the gap. Germline-derived CDR1 and CDR2 are LNHNV and YYDKDF (reference sequence). The CDR3 DNA sequence: TGTGCCACCGGCGCCCGACCTAGCCTCCTCCGACTGGATAGTGAGCAGTTCTTC. Its translation: CATGARPSLLRLDSEQFF.

Here the CDR3 reads CSVNWSTGGYEQYF. CDR3 nucleotide sequence: TGCAGCGTTAATTGGTCCACAGGGGGCTACGAGCAGTACTTC. This rearrangement joins TRBV29-1 to TRBJ2-7, with 8 bases aligning to TRBD1. The CDR3 runs to 14 residues. After removal of 5 bases from V and 3 bases from J, the junction contained 9 bases not matched to a gene. Germline V gene data show CDR1 as SQVTM and CDR2 as ANQGSEA.

The gene calls are TRBV27 and TRBJ2-7, with 8 positions matching TRBD2. The CDR3 has 16 residues. Losses at the gene ends were 6 bases for V and 2 bases for J; bases not matched to a gene: 12. Germline CDR1 and CDR2: MNHEY and SMNVEV (reference sequence). The CDR3 DNA sequence: TGTGCCAGCAGCCCCGGCCGAGCGGGAGTAACCTACGAGCAGTACTTC. Encoded protein: CASSPGRAGVTYEQYF.

J is TRBJ1-1 and V is TRBV7-2; D gene uncertain. Germline loops: CDR1 SGHTA, CDR2 FQGNSA. Trimming stripped 4 bases from V and 0 bases from J, with 9 bases between. The CDR3 consists of 14 residues. As DNA, the CDR3 is TGTGCCAGCAGCTCTAGACCGTTGAACACTGAAGCTTTCTTT. It encodes CASSSRPLNTEAFF.

The chain recombines TRBV11-3 with TRBJ1-1; no clear D gene. Looked up from germline, CDR1 is SGHNT and CDR2 is YENEEA. The CDR3 extends over 13 amino acids. Deletions cut 5 bases from V and 6 bases from J, with 13 bases between. The CDR3 protein is CASSLYFRAEAFF. The CDR3 nucleotides are TGTGCCAGCAGCCTCTATTTCCGGGCTGAAGCTTTCTTT.